The 22 T cell receptor beta chains in this list originate from one sample, sequenced in a study of cytomegalovirus exposure and HLA in healthy donors. Libraries were prepared by immunoSEQ multiplex PCR; TCRdb keeps only in-frame clonotypes and omits some of them. The data hold roughly 77,000 clones, with 85% to 95% observed a single time. Sequenced: PBMCs. These receptors were collected from a young woman in good health and CMV-seronegative.

The rearrangement links TRBV6-5 to TRBJ1-1; a possible D gene is TRBD1 (5 bases). The CDR3 extends over 12 amino acids. CDR1 is MNHEY, CDR2 SVGAGI, per germline. V was clipped by 8 bases and J by 5 bases, with 12 bases between them. DNA of the CDR3: TGTGCCAGCGAAGCGGGGGGAACTGAAGCTTTCTTT. Translating it yields CASEAGGTEAFF.

V usage is TRBV10-3 and J usage is TRBJ2-3, with a possible D match to TRBD1 (6 bases). Germline assignment: CDR1 ENHRY and CDR2 SYGVKD. Trimming took off 5 bases at V and 3 bases at J, with 15 bases between the two ends. The CDR3 covers 15 residues. The CDR3 DNA reads as TGTGCCATCAGTCCAGGGGATTCTCGTACAGATACGCAGTATTTT. Its protein product is CAISPGDSRTDTQYF.

The chain is built from TRBV7-2 and TRBJ2-7, with TRBD2 identical over 8 bases. The CDR3 runs 14 residues. The germline CDR1 and CDR2 sequences are SGHTA and FQGNSA. The ends lost 4 bases at V and 4 bases at J; junction bases unmatched: 6. CDR3 nucleotides: TGTGCCAGCAGCTCCGGGGGGGCAGGGTACGAGCAGTACTTC. Translation gives CASSSGGAGYEQYF.

J is TRBJ2-7 and V is TRBV2, with D uncertain. The CDR3 contains 14 residues. Trimming left V 7 bases short and J 6 bases short, with 19 bases between. CDR1 and CDR2 (germline): SNHLY, FYNNEI. The CDR3 sequence is CASIRLLVRGEQYF. The CDR3 nucleotides read TGTGCCAGCATTCGCCTGCTAGTCCGCGGCGAGCAGTACTTC.

This chain links TRBV4-3 with TRBJ1-2; no clear D. V was pared by 1 base and J by 7 bases, with 10 bases between. This CDR3 is 13 amino acids long. Looked up from germline, CDR1 is LGHNA and CDR2 is YSLEER. The CDR3 spells CASSQVRISGYTF. The CDR3 DNA reads as TGCGCCAGCAGCCAAGTGAGAATCTCTGGCTACACCTTC.

This chain joins TRBV7-9 and TRBJ1-2; TRBD1 matches 11 bases. V dropped 2 bases and J dropped 4; count of bases not matched to a gene: 9. This CDR3 has 17 residues. Germline assignment: CDR1 SEHNR and CDR2 FQNEAQ (reference sequence). The CDR3 reads CASSLLMRTGGPYGYTF. CDR3 coding DNA: TGTGCCAGCAGCTTACTGATGCGGACAGGGGGCCCCTATGGCTACACCTTC.

This chain uses TRBV7-2 with TRBJ1-3, with D possibly matching TRBD1 (5 bases). The CDR3 length is 14 residues. CDR1 and CDR2 from the germline V gene are SGHTA and FQGNSA. Trimming removed 6 bases at V and 2 bases at J, with 11 bases between. The CDR3 here is CASSWGPAGNTIYF. DNA for the CDR3: TGTGCCAGCAGTTGGGGCCCTGCTGGAAACACCATATATTTT.

The V call is TRBV19, the J call TRBJ1-2; perhaps TRBD1 as D (5 bases). Germline lookup yields CDR1 LNHDA and CDR2 SQIVND (reference sequence). V lost 1 base, J lost 8 bases, and 11 bases lay in between. There are 13 residues in the CDR3. The CDR3 DNA sequence: TGTGCCAGTAGTATAGGCAGGGCACGCGGCTACACCTTC. It translates to CASSIGRARGYTF.

J is TRBJ2-3 and V is TRBV25-1, with D possibly TRBD2 on 5 matching bases. This CDR3 is built from 16 residues. Germline V gene sequence: CDR1 MGHDK, CDR2 SYGVNS. Trimming left V 2 bases short and J 1 base short, with 13 bases between. CDR3 nucleotide sequence: TGTGCCAGCAGTGAAGCGGCAGTGGAGGGCACAGATACGCAGTATTTT. It translates to CASSEAAVEGTDTQYF.

The gene calls are TRBV27 and TRBJ2-1; 12 positions match TRBD2. Losses at the gene ends were 3 bases for V and 0 bases for J; bases not matched to a gene: 9. Germline CDR1 MNHEY, CDR2 SMNVEV (reference sequence). The CDR3 runs to 19 residues. The chain's CDR3 is CASSFLAGGSSSSYNEQFF. The CDR3 DNA reads as TGTGCCAGCAGTTTCCTAGCGGGAGGGTCCTCCAGCTCCTACAATGAGCAGTTCTTC.

The chain uses TRBV28 and TRBJ2-7, with 8 bases that match TRBD2. CDR1 is MDHEN and CDR2 is SYDVKM in the germline V gene. This CDR3 has 15 residues. V shed 7 bases, J shed 0 bases, and the junction held 8 bases outside the gene matches. The CDR3 sequence: CASNFFSGSSYEQYF. In DNA form, the CDR3 reads TGTGCCAGCAACTTTTTCAGCGGGAGCTCCTACGAGCAGTACTTC.

CDR3 sequence reads: CASSLSGGTQETQYF. Here the CDR3 DNA reads TGTGCCAGCAGCTTGAGCGGCGGGACGCAAGAGACCCAGTACTTC. This chain joins TRBV7-2 and TRBJ2-5; possible D gene TRBD2, 6 bases. The CDR3 runs to 15 residues. The V and J ends lost 3 bases and 2 bases respectively, with 13 bases between them. Germline CDR1 SGHTA, CDR2 FQGNSA. The full variable domain, its missing parts supplied by reference TRBV7-2 and TRBJ2-5, is GAGVSQSPSNKVTEKGKDVELRCDPISGHTALYWYRQSLGQGLEFLIYFQGNSAPDKSGLPSDRFSAERTGGSVSTLTIQRTQQEDSAVYLCASSLSGGTQETQYFGPGTRLLVL.

J is TRBJ1-2 and V is TRBV6-5; no clear D gene. CDR3 length equals 13 residues. Germline CDR1 is MNHEY and CDR2 is SVGAGI. Trimming left V 5 bases short and J 5 bases short, with 12 bases between. CDR3 DNA sequence: TGTGCCAGCAGTCGTACTGGGAGTTATGGCTACACCTTC. Its protein is CASSRTGSYGYTF.

This rearrangement joins TRBV11-2 to TRBJ2-1; TRBD1 might be the D (6 bases). Germline-derived CDR1 and CDR2 are SGHAT and FQNNGV. The CDR3 consists of 14 residues. The germline V and J ends were trimmed by 1 base and 9 bases, with 13 bases remaining between them. CDR3: CASSLGQVLSEQFF. The CDR3 DNA sequence: TGTGCCAGCAGCTTAGGACAGGTATTGAGTGAGCAGTTCTTC.

This clone was detected only once. This chain links TRBV7-6 with TRBJ2-3, with 12 positions matching TRBD2. From germline, CDR1 is SGHVS and CDR2 FNYEAQ. The CDR3 runs to 18 residues. Unmatched junction bases numbered 9, after V lost 5 bases and J lost 0 bases. The CDR3, as DNA: TGTGCCAGCAGCGCCCGCCGGACTAGCGGGGCTAGCACAGATACGCAGTATTTT. Protein sequence: CASSARRTSGASTDTQYF.

V usage is TRBV19 and J usage is TRBJ2-4; TRBD2 might be the D (5 bases). Germline-derived CDR1 and CDR2 are LNHDA and SQIVND (reference sequence). V lost 1 base, J lost 8 bases, and 12 bases lay in between. The CDR3 has 14 residues. The CDR3 region has the DNA TGTGCCAGTAGTATAGGGGCCCACGGGGACATTCAGTACTTC. It is translated as CASSIGAHGDIQYF.

The V and J genes are TRBV28 and TRBJ1-1, with TRBD1 matching over 8 bases. The CDR3 is made up of 15 amino acids. Germline CDR1 MDHEN, CDR2 SYDVKM. V lost 4 bases to trimming and J lost 3 bases; unmatched junction nucleotides: 7. The CDR3 DNA is TGTGCCAGCAGTTCCGTGGGACAGGCGGACACTGAAGCTTTCTTT. Translating it yields CASSSVGQADTEAFF.

The chain employs TRBV6-5 and TRBJ1-4; TRBD1 might be the D (6 bases). V lost 8 bases and J lost 4, with 17 bases in between. In germline, CDR1 is MNHEY, CDR2 SVGAGI. The CDR3 totals 15 residues. The DNA of the CDR3 is TGTGCCAGCGCTTCAGGACAGATCTATAATGAAAAACTGTTTTTT. Its translation is CASASGQIYNEKLFF.

This clone has a single count. V is TRBV2 and J is TRBJ1-6; D call uncertain. Germline V gives CDR1 SNHLY, CDR2 FYNNEI. The CDR3 length is 13 residues. The germline V and J ends were trimmed by 4 bases and 9 bases, with 10 bases remaining between them. The CDR3 reads CASSARGTSPLHF. CDR3 bases: TGTGCCAGCAGTGCTCGGGGTACTTCACCCCTCCACTTT.

This clone has only one observation. In DNA, the CDR3 is TGTGCCAGCAGTCAGGGGGTGGCAAGCTATCTTCACACTGAAGCTTTCTTT. Amino acids: CASSQGVASYLHTEAFF. This chain uses TRBV27 with TRBJ1-1, with 7 bases that match TRBD1. CDR3 length equals 17 residues. Germline loops: CDR1 MNHEY, CDR2 SMNVEV (reference sequence). With V trimmed by 5 bases and J by 3 bases, 15 bases remained unmatched.

This clone was counted once. The rearrangement joins TRBV23-1 to TRBJ2-2; 9 nucleotides line up with TRBD2. TRBV23-1 is given ORF status, its function remaining uncertain. With 6 bases clipped from V and 1 base from J, the junction kept 12 bases outside the gene matches. The CDR3 runs 18 residues. CDR3 region: CASRPRLRLAENTGELFF. The CDR3 DNA is TGCGCCAGCAGGCCCCGGTTGAGACTAGCGGAGAACACCGGGGAGCTGTTTTTT.

The table lists this clone with a count of one. The V gene is TRBV20-1, the J gene TRBJ1-2; no clear D gene. Looked up from germline, CDR1 is DFQATT and CDR2 is SNEGSKA (reference sequence). The ends were cut back, 5 bases at V and 5 bases at J, with 3 bases in the middle. The CDR3 has 9 residues. The CDR3: CSASYGYTF. For the CDR3, the DNA is TGCAGTGCTTCGTATGGCTACACCTTC.